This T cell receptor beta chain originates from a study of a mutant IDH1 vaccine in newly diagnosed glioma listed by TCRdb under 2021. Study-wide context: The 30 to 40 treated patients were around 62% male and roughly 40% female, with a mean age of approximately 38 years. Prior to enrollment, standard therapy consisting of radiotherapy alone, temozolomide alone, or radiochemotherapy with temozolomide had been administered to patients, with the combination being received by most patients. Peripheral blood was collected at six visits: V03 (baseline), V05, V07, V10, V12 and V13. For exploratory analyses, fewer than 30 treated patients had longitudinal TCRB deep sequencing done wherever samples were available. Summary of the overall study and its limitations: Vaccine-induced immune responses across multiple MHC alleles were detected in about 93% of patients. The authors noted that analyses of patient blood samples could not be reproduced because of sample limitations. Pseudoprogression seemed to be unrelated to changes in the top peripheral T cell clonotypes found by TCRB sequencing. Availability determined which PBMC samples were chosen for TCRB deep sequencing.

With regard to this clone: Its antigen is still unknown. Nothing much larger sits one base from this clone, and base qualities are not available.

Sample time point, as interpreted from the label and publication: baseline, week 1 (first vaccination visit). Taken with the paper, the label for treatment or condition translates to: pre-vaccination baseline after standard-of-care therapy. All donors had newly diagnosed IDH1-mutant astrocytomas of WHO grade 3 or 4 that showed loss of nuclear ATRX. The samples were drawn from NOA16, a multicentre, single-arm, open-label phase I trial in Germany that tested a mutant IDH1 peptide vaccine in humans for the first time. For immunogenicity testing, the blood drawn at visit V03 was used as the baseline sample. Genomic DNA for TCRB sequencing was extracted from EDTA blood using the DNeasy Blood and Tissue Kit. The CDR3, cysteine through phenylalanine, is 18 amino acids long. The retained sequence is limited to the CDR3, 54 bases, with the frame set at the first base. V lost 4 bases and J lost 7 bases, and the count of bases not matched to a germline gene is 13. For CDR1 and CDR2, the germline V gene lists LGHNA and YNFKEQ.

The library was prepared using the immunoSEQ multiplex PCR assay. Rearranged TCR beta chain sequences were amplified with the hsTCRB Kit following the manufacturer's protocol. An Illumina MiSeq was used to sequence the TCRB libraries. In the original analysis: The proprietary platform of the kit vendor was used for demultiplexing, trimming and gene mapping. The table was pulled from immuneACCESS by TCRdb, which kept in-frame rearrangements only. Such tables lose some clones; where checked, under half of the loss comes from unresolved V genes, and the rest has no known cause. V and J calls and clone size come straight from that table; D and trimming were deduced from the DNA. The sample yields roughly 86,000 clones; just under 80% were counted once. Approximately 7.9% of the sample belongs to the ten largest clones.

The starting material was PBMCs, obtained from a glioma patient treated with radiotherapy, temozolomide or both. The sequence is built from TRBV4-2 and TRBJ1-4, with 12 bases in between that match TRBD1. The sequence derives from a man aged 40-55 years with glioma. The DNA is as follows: TGTGCCAGCAGCCTTTCCGGGACAGGGGGCGCGGTAGGTGAAAAACTGTTTTTT. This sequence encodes CASSLSGTGGAVGEKLFF.